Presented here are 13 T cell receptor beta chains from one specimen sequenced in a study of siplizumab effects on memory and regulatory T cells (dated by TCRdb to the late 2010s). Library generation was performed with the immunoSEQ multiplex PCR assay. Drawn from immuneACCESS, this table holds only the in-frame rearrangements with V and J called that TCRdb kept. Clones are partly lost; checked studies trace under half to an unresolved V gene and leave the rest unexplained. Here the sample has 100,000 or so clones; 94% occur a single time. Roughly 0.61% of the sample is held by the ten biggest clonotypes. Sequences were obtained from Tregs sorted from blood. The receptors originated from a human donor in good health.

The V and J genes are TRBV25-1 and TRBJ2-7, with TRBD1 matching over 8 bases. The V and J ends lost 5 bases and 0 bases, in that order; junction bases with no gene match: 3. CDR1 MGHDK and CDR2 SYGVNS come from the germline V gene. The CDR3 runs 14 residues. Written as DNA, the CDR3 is TGTGCCAGCAGTCGGGACAGGAGCTCCTACGAGCAGTACTTC. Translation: CASSRDRSSYEQYF.

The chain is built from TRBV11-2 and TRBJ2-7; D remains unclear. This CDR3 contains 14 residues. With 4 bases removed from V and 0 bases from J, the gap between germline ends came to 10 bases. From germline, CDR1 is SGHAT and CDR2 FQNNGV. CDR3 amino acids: CASSSFGTSYEQYF. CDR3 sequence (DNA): TGTGCCAGCAGCTCGTTTGGTACCTCCTACGAGCAGTACTTC.

CDR3 amino acids: CASSLEVNSPLHF. CDR3 nucleotide sequence: TGCGCCAGCAGCTTGGAAGTGAATTCACCCCTCCACTTT. J is TRBJ1-6 and V is TRBV5-1; D gene unclear. V was trimmed by 0 bases and J by 7 bases, leaving 5 bases between them. CDR3 length: 13 residues. The germline CDR1 and CDR2 sequences are SGHRS and YFSETQ.

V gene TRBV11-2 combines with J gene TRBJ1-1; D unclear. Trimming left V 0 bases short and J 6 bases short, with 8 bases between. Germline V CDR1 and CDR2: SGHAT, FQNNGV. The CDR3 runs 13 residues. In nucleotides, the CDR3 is TGTGCCAGCAGCTTAGAATACGGCGCTGAAGCTTTCTTT. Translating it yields CASSLEYGAEAFF. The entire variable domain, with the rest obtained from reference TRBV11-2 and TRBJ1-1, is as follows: EAGVAQSPRYKIIEKRQSVAFWCNPISGHATLYWYQQILGQGPKLLIQFQNNGVVDDSQLPKDRFSAERLKGVDSTLKIQPAKLEDSAVYLCASSLEYGAEAFFGQGTRLTVV.

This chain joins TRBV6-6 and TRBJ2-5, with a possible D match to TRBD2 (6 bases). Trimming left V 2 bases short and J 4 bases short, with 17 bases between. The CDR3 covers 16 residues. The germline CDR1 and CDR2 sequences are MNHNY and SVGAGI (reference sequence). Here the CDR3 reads CASSYGTGVRGETQYF. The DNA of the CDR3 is TGTGCCAGCAGTTACGGTACGGGGGTACGTGGAGAGACCCAGTACTTC.

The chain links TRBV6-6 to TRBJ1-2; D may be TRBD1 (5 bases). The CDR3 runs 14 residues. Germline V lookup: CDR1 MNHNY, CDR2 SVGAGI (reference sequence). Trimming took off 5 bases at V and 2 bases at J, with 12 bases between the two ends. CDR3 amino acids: CASSHTGTNYGYTF. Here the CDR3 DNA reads TGTGCCAGCAGTCACACCGGGACGAACTATGGCTACACCTTC.

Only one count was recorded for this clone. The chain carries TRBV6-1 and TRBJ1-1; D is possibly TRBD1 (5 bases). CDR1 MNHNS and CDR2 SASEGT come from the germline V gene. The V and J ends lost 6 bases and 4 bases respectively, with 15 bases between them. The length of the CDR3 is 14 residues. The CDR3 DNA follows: TGTGCCAGCAGATCGGGATGGGGCGGCACTGAAGCTTTCTTT. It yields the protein CASRSGWGGTEAFF.

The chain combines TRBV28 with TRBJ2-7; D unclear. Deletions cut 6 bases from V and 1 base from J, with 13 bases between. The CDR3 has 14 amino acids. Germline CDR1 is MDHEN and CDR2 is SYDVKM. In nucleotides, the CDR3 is TGTGCCAGCAGCGGCAGCAATCCATCCTACGAGCAGTACTTC. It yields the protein CASSGSNPSYEQYF.

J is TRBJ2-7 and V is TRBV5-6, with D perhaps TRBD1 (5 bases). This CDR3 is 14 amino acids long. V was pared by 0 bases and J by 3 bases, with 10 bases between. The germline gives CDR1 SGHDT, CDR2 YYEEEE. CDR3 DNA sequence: TGTGCCAGCAGCTTGGGGGGCAGACGCTACGAGCAGTACTTC. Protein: CASSLGGRRYEQYF.

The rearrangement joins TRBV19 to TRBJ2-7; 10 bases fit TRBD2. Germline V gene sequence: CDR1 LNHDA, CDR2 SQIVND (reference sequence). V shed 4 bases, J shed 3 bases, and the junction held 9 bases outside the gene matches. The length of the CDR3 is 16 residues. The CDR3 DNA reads TGTGCCAGTAGTACGAGTCGGGGACTAGCGTACTACGAGCAGTACTTC. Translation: CASSTSRGLAYYEQYF.

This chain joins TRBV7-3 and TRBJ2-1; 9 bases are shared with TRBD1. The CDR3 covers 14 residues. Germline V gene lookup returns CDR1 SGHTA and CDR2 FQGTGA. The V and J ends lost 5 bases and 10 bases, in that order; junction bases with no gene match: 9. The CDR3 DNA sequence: TGTGCCAGCAGCCCCTACAGGGGGCTTAACGAGCAGTTCTTC. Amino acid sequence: CASSPYRGLNEQFF. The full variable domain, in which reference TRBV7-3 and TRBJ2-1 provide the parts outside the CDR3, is GAGVSQTPSNKVTEKGKYVELRCDPISGHTALYWYRQSLGQGPEFLIYFQGTGAADDSGLPNDRFFAVRPEGSVSTLKIQRTERGDSAVYLCASSPYRGLNEQFFGPGTRLTVL.

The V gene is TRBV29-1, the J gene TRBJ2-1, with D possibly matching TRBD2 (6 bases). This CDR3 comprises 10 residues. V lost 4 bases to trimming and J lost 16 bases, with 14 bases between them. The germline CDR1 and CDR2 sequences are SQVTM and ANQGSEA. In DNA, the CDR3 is TGCAGCGTTGTGGTCGGGAGTGGCTTCTTC. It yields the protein CSVVVGSGFF.

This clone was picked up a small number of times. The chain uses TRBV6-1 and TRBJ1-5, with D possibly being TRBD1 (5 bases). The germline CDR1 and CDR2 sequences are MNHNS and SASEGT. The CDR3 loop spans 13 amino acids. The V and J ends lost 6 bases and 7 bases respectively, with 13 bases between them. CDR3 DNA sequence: TGTGCCAGCAGAAGACAGCCGGGGCAGCCCCAGCATTTT. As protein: CASRRQPGQPQHF.